This TCR beta chain emerged from a study of CD8 T cells in Susac syndrome. The V gene end was trimmed by 2 bases and the J gene end by 2 bases; junction bases not matched to a gene: 4. The CDR3 spans 15 residues. Germline lookup yields CDR1 SGHNT and CDR2 YYREEE (reference sequence). Random hexamers were used to reverse transcribe an amount of roughly 0.45 to 1 ug RNA. Using its own MiXCR run on the immunoSEQ multiplex PCR reads, TCRdb lists one record per CDR3 protein. The table has around 270,000 distinct CDR3 sequences, approximately 90% seen once. The sequenced material came from CD8+ T cells from PBMCs. This clonotype was obtained from a human donor with multiple sclerosis. The chain carries TRBV5-4 and TRBJ2-1, with 7 bases that match TRBD2. The CDR3 sequence is CASSFGGGPYNEQFF. The CDR3 DNA follows: TGTGCCAGCAGCTTCGGGGGAGGGCCCTACAATGAGCAGTTCTTC.